This TCR beta chain was recorded in a study of cytomegalovirus exposure and HLA in healthy donors. Background on the study: The 120 validation repertoires used the same platform as the approximately 700 first-cohort repertoires (as reported by a later analysis). Points from the study as a whole: In vitro data verified three CMV-associated chains as specific for CMV antigens. Cytomegalovirus-associated status was assigned to around 160 TCR beta chains.

Generated by immunoSEQ multiplex PCR, the TCRdb table keeps only in-frame clones and is missing some. The sample includes 220,000 or so clones, approximately 82% seen only once; the top ten take around 5.5%. V shed 4 bases and J 0 bases; nucleotides not matched to a gene: 8. The CDR3 loop spans 16 amino acids. In germline, CDR1 is SGHTS, CDR2 YDEGEE. The donors were in the roughly 130-subject validation cohort; that cohort was separate from the approximately 670-subject first cohort. Notes on this clone: Its antigen is as yet unknown.

The sequence came from a woman between 18 and 29 years old in good health and CMV-seronegative. Sequenced sample: PBMCs. The chain recombines TRBV5-8 with TRBJ2-5; TRBD1 matches 8 bases. CDR3 loop: CASSIGDRTYQETQYF. The CDR3 nucleotides read TGTGCCAGCAGCATCGGGGACAGGACCTACCAAGAGACCCAGTACTTC.